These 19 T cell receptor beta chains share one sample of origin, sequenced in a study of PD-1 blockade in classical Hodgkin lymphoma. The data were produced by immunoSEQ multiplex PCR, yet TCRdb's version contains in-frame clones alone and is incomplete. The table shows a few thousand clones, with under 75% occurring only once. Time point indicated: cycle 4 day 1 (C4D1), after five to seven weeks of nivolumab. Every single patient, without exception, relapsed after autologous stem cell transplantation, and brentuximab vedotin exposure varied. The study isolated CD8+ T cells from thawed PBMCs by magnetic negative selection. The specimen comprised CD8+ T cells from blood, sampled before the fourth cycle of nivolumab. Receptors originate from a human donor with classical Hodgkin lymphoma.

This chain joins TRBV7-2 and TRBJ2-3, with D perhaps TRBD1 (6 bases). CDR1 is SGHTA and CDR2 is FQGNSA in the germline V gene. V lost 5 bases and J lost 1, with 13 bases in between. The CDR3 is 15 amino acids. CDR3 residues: CASSLGQRGTDTQYF. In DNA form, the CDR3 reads TGTGCCAGCAGCCTAGGACAGAGAGGCACAGATACGCAGTATTTT.

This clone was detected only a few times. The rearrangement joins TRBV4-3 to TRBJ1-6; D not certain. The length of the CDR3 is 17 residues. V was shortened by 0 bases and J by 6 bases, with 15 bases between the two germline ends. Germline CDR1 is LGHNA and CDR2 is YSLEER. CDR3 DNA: TGCGCCAGCAGCCAAGACTCGCCCGGCACCTTTAATTCACCCCTCCACTTT. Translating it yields CASSQDSPGTFNSPLHF.

CDR3 in amino acids: CASSLGAGGYYEQYF. Written as DNA, the CDR3 is TGTGCCAGCAGCTTAGGGGCGGGGGGGTACTACGAGCAGTACTTC. The chain links TRBV7-8 to TRBJ2-5; 9 bases agree with TRBD2. The J call may be wrong; the DNA end is better matched by TRBJ2-7. The CDR3 is 15 residues long. Germline lookup yields CDR1 SGHVS and CDR2 FQNEAQ.

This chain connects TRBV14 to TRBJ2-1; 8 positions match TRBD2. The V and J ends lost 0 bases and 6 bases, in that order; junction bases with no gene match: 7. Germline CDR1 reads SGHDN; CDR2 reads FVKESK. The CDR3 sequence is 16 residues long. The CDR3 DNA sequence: TGTGCCAGCAGCCAAGATTTGGGACTAGTTGGCAATGAGCAGTTCTTC. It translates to CASSQDLGLVGNEQFF.

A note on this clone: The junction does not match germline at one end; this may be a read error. In DNA, the CDR3 is TGCGCCAGCAGCCTCGAATACAGGGGGCACATTCAGTACTTC. Protein sequence: CASSLEYRGHIQYF. The chain recombines TRBV5-4 with TRBJ2-4; 9 positions match TRBD1. The CDR3 is 14 amino acids. CDR1 is SGHNT and CDR2 is YYREEE in the germline V gene (reference sequence).

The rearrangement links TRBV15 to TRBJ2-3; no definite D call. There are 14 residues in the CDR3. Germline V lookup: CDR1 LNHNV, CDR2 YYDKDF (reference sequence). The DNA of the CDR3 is TGTGCTTCGAGAACTTCAGCTAGCACAGATACGCAGTATTTT. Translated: CASRTSASTDTQYF.

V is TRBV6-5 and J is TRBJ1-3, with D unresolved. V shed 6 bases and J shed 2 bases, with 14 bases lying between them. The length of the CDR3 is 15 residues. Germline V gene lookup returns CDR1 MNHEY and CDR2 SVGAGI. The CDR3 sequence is CASSQDLATGNTIYF. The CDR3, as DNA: TGTGCCAGCAGCCAAGATCTAGCTACTGGAAACACCATATATTTT.

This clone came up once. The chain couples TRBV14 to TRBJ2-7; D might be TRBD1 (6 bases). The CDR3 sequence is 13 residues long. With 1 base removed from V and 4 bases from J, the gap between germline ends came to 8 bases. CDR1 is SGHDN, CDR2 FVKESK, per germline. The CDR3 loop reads CASSQGGRYEQYF. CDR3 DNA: TGTGCCAGCAGCCAAGGGGGGCGGTACGAGCAGTACTTC.

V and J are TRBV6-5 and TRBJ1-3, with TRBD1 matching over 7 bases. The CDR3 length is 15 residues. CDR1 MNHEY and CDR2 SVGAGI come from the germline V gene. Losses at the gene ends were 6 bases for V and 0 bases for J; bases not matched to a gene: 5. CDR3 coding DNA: TGTGCCAGCAGCTTAGGGGGCCTCTCTGGAAACACCATATATTTT. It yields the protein CASSLGGLSGNTIYF.

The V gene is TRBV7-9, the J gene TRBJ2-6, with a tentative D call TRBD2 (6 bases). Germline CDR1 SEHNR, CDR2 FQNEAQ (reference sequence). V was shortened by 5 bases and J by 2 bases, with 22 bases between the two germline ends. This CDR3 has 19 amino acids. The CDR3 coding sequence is TGTGCCAGCAGCACACCTTGGGGAAGGGACTTCACTGGGGCCAACGTCCTGACTTTC. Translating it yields CASSTPWGRDFTGANVLTF. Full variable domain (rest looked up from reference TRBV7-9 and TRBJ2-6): DTGVSQNPRHKITKRGQNVTFRCDPISEHNRLYWYRQTLGQGPEFLTYFQNEAQLEKSRLLSDRFSAERPKGSFSTLEIQRTEQGDSAMYLCASSTPWGRDFTGANVLTFGAGSRLTVL.

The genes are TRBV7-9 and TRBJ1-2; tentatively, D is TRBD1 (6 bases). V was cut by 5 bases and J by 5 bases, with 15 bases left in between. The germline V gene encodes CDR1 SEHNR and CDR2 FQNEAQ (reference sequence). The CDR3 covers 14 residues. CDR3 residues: CASSTGFFKYGYTF. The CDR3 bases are TGTGCCAGCAGCACAGGGTTCTTTAAATATGGCTACACCTTC. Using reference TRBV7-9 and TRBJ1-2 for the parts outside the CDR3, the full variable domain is DTGVSQNPRHKITKRGQNVTFRCDPISEHNRLYWYRQTLGQGPEFLTYFQNEAQLEKSRLLSDRFSAERPKGSFSTLEIQRTEQGDSAMYLCASSTGFFKYGYTFGSGTRLTVV.

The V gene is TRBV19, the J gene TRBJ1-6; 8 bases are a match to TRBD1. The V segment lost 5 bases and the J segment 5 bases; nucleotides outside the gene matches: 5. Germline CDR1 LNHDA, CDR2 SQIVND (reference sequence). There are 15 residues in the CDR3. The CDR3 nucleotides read TGTGCCAGTAGTGGAGGACAGGGCCATAATTCACCCCTCCACTTT. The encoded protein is CASSGGQGHNSPLHF. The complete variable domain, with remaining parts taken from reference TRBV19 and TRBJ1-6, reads DGGITQSPKYLFRKEGQNVTLSCEQNLNHDAMYWYRQDPGQGLRLIYYSQIVNDFQKGDIAEGYSVSREKKESFPLTVTSAQKNPTAFYLCASSGGQGHNSPLHFGNGTRLTVT.

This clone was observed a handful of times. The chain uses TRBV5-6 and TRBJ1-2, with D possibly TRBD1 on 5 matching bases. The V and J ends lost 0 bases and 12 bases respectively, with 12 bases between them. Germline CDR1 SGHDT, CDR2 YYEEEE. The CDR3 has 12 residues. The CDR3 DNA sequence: TGTGCCAGCAGCTTGGTGCAGGGAGAGCACACCTTC. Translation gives CASSLVQGEHTF.

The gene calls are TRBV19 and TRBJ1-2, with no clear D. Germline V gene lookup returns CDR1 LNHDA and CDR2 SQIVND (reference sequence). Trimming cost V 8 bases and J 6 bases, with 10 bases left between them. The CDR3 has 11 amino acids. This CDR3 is CASWGVDGYTF. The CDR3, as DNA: TGTGCCAGTTGGGGAGTCGATGGCTACACCTTC.

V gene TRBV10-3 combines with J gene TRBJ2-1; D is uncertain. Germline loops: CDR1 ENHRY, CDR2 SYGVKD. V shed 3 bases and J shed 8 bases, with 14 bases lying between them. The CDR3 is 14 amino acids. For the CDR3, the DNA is TGTGCCATCAGTGAAACCGGTCCTCCCCATGAGCAGTTCTTC. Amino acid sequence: CAISETGPPHEQFF.

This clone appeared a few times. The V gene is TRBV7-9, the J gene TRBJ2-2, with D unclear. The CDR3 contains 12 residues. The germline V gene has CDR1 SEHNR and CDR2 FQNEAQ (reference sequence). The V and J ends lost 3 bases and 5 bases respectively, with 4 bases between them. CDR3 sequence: CASSFATGELFF. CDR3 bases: TGTGCCAGCAGCTTCGCGACCGGGGAGCTGTTTTTT.

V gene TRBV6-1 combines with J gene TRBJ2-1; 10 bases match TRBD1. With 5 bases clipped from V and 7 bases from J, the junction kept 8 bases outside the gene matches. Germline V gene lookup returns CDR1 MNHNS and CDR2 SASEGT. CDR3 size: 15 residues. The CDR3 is CASSSRQGAWNEQFF. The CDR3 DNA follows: TGTGCCAGCAGTTCCCGACAGGGGGCATGGAATGAGCAGTTCTTC.

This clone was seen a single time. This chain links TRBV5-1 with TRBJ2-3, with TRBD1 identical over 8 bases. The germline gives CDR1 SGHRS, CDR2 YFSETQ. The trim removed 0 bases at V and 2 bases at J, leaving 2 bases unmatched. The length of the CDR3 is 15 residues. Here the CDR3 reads CASSLEGQVTDTQYF. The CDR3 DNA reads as TGCGCCAGCAGCTTGGAGGGACAGGTCACAGATACGCAGTATTTT.

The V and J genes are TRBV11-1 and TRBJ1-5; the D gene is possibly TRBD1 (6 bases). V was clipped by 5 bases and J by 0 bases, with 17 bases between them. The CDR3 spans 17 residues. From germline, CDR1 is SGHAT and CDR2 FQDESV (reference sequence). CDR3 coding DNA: TGTGCCAGCAGCGCCCGGGACACGGTTTATAGCAATCAGCCCCAGCATTTT. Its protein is CASSARDTVYSNQPQHF.